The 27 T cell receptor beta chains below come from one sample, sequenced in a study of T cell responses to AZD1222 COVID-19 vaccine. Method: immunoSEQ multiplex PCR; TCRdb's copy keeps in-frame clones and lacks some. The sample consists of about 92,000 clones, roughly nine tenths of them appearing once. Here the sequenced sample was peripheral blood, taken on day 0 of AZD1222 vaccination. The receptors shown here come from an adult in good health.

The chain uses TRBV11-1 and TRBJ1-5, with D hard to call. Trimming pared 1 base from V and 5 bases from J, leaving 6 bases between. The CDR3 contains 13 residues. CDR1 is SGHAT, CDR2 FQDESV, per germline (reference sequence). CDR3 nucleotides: TGTGCCAGCAGCTTAGGGGTCGATCAGCCCCAGCATTTT. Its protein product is CASSLGVDQPQHF.

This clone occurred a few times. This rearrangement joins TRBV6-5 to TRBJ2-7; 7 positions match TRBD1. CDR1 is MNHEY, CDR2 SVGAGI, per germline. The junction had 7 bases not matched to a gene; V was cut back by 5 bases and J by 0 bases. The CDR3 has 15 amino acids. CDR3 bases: TGTGCCAGCAGTACCGGACAGGTCAGCTCCTACGAGCAGTACTTC. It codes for CASSTGQVSSYEQYF.

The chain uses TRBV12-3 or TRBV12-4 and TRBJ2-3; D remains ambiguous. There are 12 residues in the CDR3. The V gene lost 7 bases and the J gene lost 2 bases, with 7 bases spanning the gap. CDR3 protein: CASKGLTDTQYF. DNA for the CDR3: TGTGCCAGCAAAGGCCTCACAGATACGCAGTATTTT.

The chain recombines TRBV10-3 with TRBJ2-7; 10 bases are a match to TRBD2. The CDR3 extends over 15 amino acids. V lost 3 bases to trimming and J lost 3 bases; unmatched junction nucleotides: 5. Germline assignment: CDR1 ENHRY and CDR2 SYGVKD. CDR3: CAISETSGIRYEQYF. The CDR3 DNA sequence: TGTGCCATCAGTGAAACTAGCGGGATACGCTACGAGCAGTACTTC.

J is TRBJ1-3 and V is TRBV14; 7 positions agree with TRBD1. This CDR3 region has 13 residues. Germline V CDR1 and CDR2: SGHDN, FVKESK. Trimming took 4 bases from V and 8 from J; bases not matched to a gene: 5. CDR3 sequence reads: CASSPTGADTIYF. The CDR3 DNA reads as TGTGCCAGCAGCCCAACAGGGGCGGACACCATATATTTT. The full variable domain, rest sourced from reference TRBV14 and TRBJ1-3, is EAGVTQFPSHSVIEKGQTVTLRCDPISGHDNLYWYRRVMGKEIKFLLHFVKESKQDESGMPNNRFLAERTGGTYSTLKVQPAELEDSGVYFCASSPTGADTIYFGEGSWLTVV.

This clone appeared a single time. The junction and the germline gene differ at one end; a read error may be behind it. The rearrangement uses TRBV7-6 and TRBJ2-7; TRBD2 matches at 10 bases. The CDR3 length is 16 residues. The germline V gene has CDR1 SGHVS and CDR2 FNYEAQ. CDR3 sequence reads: CASSSGLAETSNEQYF. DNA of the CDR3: TGTGCCAGCAGCTCCGGACTAGCGGAAACCTCCAACGAGCAGTACTTC.

CDR3 residues: CASSSGQRTDTQYF. CDR3 DNA sequence: TGTGCCAGCAGCTCCGGACAGAGAACAGATACGCAGTATTTT. V gene TRBV28 combines with J gene TRBJ2-3, with D tentatively TRBD1 (6 bases). The CDR3 is 14 amino acids. Germline CDR1 reads MDHEN; CDR2 reads SYDVKM. V was pared by 6 bases and J by 3 bases, with 13 bases between.

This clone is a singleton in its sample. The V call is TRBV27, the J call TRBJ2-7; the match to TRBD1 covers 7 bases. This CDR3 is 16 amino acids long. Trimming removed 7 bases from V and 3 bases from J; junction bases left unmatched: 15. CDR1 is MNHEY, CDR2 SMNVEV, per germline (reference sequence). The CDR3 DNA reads TGTGCCAGCAAACCCCCCACTTCGACAGGGTTCTACGAGCAGTACTTC. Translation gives CASKPPTSTGFYEQYF.

The CDR3 sequence: CATSEPDRVSGYTF. As DNA, the CDR3 is TGTGCCACCAGTGAACCGGACAGGGTGAGCGGCTACACCTTC. The chain combines TRBV24-1 with TRBJ1-2, with 8 bases lining up with TRBD1. Germline loops: CDR1 KGHDR, CDR2 SFDVKD. The CDR3 spans 14 residues. Unmatched junction bases numbered 8, after V lost 4 bases and J lost 8 bases.

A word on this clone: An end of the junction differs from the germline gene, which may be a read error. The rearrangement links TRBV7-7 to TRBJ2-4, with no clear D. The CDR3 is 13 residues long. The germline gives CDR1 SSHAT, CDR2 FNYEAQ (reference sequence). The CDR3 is CASSLNFQDIQYF. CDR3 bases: TGTGCTAGCAGCTTAAATTTCCAGGACATTCAGTACTTC.

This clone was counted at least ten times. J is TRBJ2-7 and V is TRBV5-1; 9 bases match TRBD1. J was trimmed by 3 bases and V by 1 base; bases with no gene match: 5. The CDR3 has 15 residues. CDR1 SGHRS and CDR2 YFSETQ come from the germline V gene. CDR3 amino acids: CASSLSPGQGYEQYF. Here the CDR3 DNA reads TGCGCCAGCAGCTTGTCTCCGGGACAGGGCTACGAGCAGTACTTC.

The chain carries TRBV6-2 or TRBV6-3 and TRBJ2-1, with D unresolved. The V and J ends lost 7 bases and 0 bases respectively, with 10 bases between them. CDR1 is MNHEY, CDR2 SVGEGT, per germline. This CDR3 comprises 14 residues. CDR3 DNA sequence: TGTGCCAGCACCCCGGCGTCCTCCTACAATGAGCAGTTCTTC. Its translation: CASTPASSYNEQFF.

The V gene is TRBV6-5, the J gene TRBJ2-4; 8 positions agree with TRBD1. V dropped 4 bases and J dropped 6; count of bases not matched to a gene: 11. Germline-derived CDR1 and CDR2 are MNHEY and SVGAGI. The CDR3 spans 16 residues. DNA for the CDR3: TGTGCCAGCAGTTCCGCCTCGACAGGGGTGGGAAACATTCAGTACTTC. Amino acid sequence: CASSSASTGVGNIQYF.

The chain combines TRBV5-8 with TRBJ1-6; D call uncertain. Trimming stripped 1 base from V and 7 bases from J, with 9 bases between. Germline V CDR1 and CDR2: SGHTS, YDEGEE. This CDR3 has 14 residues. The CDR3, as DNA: TGTGCCAGCAGCTTGCAACCTGGGAATTCACCCCTCCACTTT. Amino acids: CASSLQPGNSPLHF.

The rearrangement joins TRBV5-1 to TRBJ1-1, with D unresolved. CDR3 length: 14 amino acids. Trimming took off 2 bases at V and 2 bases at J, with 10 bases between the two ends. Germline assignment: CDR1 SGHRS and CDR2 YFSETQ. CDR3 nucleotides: TGCGCCAGCAGCTTCCAGACGACTAACACTGAAGCTTTCTTT. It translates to CASSFQTTNTEAFF.

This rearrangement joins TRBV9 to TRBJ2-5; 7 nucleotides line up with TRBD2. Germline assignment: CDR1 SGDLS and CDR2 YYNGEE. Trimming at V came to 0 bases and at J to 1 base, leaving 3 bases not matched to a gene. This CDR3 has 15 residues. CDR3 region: CASSVAGGTQETQYF. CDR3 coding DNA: TGTGCCAGCAGCGTAGCCGGGGGGACCCAAGAGACCCAGTACTTC.

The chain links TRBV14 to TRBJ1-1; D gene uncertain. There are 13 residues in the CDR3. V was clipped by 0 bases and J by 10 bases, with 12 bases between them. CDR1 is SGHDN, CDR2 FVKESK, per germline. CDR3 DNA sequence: TGTGCCAGCAGCCAAGACATACCTTCCCGAGCTTTCTTT. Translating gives CASSQDIPSRAFF.

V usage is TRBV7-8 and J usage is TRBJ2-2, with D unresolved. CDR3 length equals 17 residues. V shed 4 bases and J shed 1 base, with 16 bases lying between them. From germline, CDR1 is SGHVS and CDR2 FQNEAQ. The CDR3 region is CASSSIFKAQNTGELFF. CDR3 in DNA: TGTGCCAGCAGCTCCATTTTTAAGGCACAGAACACCGGGGAGCTGTTTTTT.

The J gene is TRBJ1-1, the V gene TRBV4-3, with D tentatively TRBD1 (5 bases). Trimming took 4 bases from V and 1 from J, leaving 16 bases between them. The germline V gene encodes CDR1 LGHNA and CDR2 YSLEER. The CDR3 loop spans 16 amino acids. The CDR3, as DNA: TGCGCCAGCAGCCGGTATTTGGGGGGATCGAACACTGAAGCTTTCTTT. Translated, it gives CASSRYLGGSNTEAFF.

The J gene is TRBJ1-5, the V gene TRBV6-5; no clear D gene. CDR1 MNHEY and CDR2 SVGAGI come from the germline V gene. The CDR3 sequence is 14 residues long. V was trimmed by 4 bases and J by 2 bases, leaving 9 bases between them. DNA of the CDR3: TGTGCCAGCAGTTCCCGACTGGGCAATCAGCCCCAGCATTTT. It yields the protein CASSSRLGNQPQHF.

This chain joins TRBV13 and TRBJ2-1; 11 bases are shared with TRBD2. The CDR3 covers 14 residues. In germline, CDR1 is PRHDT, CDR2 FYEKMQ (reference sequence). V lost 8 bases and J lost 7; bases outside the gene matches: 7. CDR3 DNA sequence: TGTGCCAGCCTCGGACTAGCGGGCAGGAATGAGCAGTTCTTC. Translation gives CASLGLAGRNEQFF.

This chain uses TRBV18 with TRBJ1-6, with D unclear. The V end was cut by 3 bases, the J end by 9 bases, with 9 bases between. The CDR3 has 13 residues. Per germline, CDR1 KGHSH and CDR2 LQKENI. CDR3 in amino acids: CASSPAESSPLHF. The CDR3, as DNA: TGTGCCAGCTCACCCGCCGAGTCTTCACCCCTCCACTTT.

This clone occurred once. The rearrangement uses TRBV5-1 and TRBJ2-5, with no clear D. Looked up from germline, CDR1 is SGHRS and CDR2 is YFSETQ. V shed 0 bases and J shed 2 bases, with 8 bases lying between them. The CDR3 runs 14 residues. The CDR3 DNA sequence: TGCGCCAGCAGCTTGGAGTTGCGGCAAGAGACCCAGTACTTC. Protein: CASSLELRQETQYF.

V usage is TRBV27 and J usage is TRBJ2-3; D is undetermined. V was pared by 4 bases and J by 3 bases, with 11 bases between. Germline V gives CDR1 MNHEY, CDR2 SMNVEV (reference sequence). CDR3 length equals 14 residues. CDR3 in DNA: TGTGCCAGCAGTTGGTCCGGGTCAACAGATACGCAGTATTTT. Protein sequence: CASSWSGSTDTQYF.

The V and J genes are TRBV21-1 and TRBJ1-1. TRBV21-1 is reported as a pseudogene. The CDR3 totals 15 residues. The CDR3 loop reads CASSKEGAANTEAFF. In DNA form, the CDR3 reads TGTGCCAGCAGCAAAGAAGGAGCCGCGAACACTGAAGCTTTCTTT.

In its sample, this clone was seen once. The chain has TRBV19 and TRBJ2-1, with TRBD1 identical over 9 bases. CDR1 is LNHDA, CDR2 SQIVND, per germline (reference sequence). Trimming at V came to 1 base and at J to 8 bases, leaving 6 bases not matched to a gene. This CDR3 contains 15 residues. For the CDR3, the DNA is TGTGCCAGTAGTATAGGTGGGGACAGGGAATATGAGCAGTTCTTC. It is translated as CASSIGGDREYEQFF.

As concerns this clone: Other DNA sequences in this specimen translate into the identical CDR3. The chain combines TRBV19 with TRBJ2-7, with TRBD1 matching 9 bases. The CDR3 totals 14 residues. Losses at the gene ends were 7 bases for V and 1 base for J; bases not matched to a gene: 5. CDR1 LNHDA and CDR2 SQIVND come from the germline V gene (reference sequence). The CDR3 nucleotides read TGTGCCAGTACTACAGGGGGCGCTTCCTACGAGCAGTACTTC. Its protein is CASTTGGASYEQYF.